This is a list of T cell receptor beta chains from one sample in a study of cytomegalovirus exposure and HLA in healthy donors. Clones were sequenced by immunoSEQ multiplex PCR, and TCRdb holds only the in-frame ones, with some missing. The sample carries about 190,000 clones, almost 75% recorded once. The sequencing input was PBMCs. Receptors were obtained from a young woman in good health and CMV-seropositive. Each CDR3 is given with its conserved first and last residue. The D gene is left open where the match is weak. Not all rows give a size; the values are once, few, many and, for expanded clones, a class.

>TRBJ1-2|TRBD1|TRBV28|NA
CASSLRAGGNYGYTF
TGTGCCAGCAGTTTAAGGGCAGGGGGCAACTATGGCTACACCTTC
>TRBJ1-2|NA|TRBV18|NA
CASSPSKQPLLGYGYTF
TGTGCCAGCTCACCAAGTAAACAGCCATTATTGGGCTATGGCTACACCTTC
>TRBJ2-6|NA|TRBV7-9|NA
CASSLGRTGANVLTF
TGTGCCAGCAGCTTGGGGCGGACTGGGGCCAACGTCCTGACTTTC
>TRBJ1-2|NA|TRBV27|NA
CASSSWTEFNGYTF
TGTGCCAGCAGTTCCTGGACAGAGTTCAATGGCTACACCTTC
>TRBJ2-1|TRBD2|TRBV2|NA
CASRSGSLGEQFF
TGTGCCAGCAGGAGCGGGAGTTTAGGTGAGCAGTTCTTC
>TRBJ1-2|TRBD1|TRBV10-2|NA
CASRGQGDYGYTF
TGCGCCAGCAGGGGACAGGGGGACTATGGCTACACCTTC
>TRBJ1-1|TRBD1|TRBV5-6|NA
CASSKGDRGNTEAFF
TGTGCCAGCAGCAAAGGGGACAGGGGGAACACTGAAGCTTTCTTT
>TRBJ2-1|NA|TRBV7-4|few
CASSGGGTEQFF
TGTGCCAGCAGCGGGGGCGGAACTGAGCAGTTCTTC
>TRBJ1-3|NA|TRBV7-2|NA
CASSYAKPSSNTIYF
TGTGCCAGCAGCTATGCTAAACCGTCCTCAAACACCATATATTTT
>TRBJ1-2|NA|TRBV11-2|once
CASSLAEWYGYTF
TGTGCCAGCAGCTTAGCTGAGTGGTATGGCTACACCTTC
>TRBJ2-1|TRBD2|TRBV28|NA
CATTGLAGSSYNEQFF
TGTGCCACCACAGGGCTAGCGGGGAGCTCCTACAATGAGCAGTTCTTC
>TRBJ2-3|NA|TRBV27|NA
CASASAGRADTQYF
TGTGCCAGCGCTAGCGCGGGAAGGGCAGATACGCAGTATTTT
>TRBJ2-7|NA|TRBV28|once
CASSFEGDPSSYEQYF
TGTGCCAGCAGTTTCGAGGGGGATCCGTCCTCCTACGAGCAGTACTTC
>TRBJ1-3|TRBD1|TRBV6-1|NA
CASSEQGVPGNTIYF
TGTGCCAGCAGTGAACAGGGGGTTCCTGGAAACACCATATATTTT
>TRBJ1-2|TRBD1|TRBV11-1|NA
CASRNPGQGSYGYTF
TGTGCCAGCAGGAACCCGGGACAGGGGTCCTATGGCTACACCTTC
>TRBJ2-1|TRBD2|TRBV4-1|NA
CASSQERGRNYNEQFF
TGCGCCAGCAGCCAAGAACGCGGGAGAAACTACAATGAGCAGTTCTTC
>TRBJ2-7|NA|TRBV10-3|NA
CAISEPSYEQYF
TGTGCCATCAGTGAGCCGTCCTACGAGCAGTACTTC
>TRBJ2-2|TRBD1|TRBV6-5|NA
CASSNSRGMAGELFF
TGTGCCAGCAGTAATAGCAGGGGGATGGCCGGGGAGCTGTTTTTT
>TRBJ2-5|NA|TRBV5-1|NA
CASRRPQETQYF
TGCGCCAGCAGGCGCCCCCAAGAGACCCAGTACTTC
>TRBJ2-7|TRBD2|TRBV4-1|many
CASSQGGTSLYEQYF
TGCGCCAGCAGCCAGGGGGGGACTTCCCTCTACGAGCAGTACTTC
>TRBJ1-2|NA|TRBV15|NA
CATSRDEGGGLYGYTF
TGTGCCACCAGCAGAGATGAGGGAGGGGGTTTATATGGCTACACCTTC
>TRBJ2-1|NA|TRBV10-3|NA
CAISVDRSSYNEQFF
TGTGCCATCAGTGTCGACAGGAGCTCCTACAATGAGCAGTTCTTC
>TRBJ1-2|TRBD1|TRBV27|NA
CASRDSANYGYTF
TGTGCCAGCCGGGACAGCGCTAACTATGGCTACACCTTC
>TRBJ2-3|TRBD2|TRBV6-5|NA
CASSTGLPSTDTQYF
TGTGCCAGCAGTACGGGACTACCCAGCACAGATACGCAGTATTTT
>TRBJ2-7|TRBD2|TRBV18|NA
CASSLNSLAGGSAGEQYF
TGTGCCAGCTCCCTCAATTCGCTAGCGGGAGGGTCGGCGGGGGAGCAGTACTTC
>TRBJ1-5|NA|TRBV15|NA
CATSVVGENQPQHF
TGTGCCACCTCAGTCGTAGGGGAAAATCAGCCCCAGCATTTT
>TRBJ2-2|NA|TRBV10-2|NA
CASSELAGLAWELFF
TGCGCCAGCAGTGAGTTGGCGGGCTTGGCCTGGGAGCTGTTTTTT
>TRBJ2-1|NA|TRBV14|few
CASSQDLASYNEQFF
TGTGCCAGCAGCCAAGATCTAGCGTCATACAATGAGCAGTTCTTC
>TRBJ2-3|NA|TRBV5-1|NA
CASSPSALSTDTQYF
TGCGCCAGCAGCCCTAGCGCCCTTAGCACAGATACGCAGTATTTT
>TRBJ2-1|TRBD2|TRBV27|NA
CASTSTSGSHNEQFF
TGTGCCAGCACCTCGACTAGCGGGAGTCACAATGAGCAGTTCTTC
>TRBJ2-3|TRBD2|TRBV5-1|once
CASSLEELARDTQYF
TGCGCCAGCAGCTTGGAGGAACTAGCGAGGGATACGCAGTATTTT
>TRBJ2-1|NA|TRBV4-1|NA
CASSQAPPPTRWNEQFF
TGCGCCAGCAGCCAAGCTCCCCCCCCGACTAGATGGAATGAGCAGTTCTTC
>TRBJ1-1|NA|TRBV28|NA
CASSRGRGQSLFTEAFF
TGTGCCAGCAGTCGAGGGAGGGGACAAAGTTTGTTCACTGAAGCTTTCTTT
>TRBJ1-5|TRBD1|TRBV6-6|NA
CASSPPGTGANQPQHF
TGTGCCAGCAGCCCCCCAGGGACAGGGGCCAATCAGCCCCAGCATTTT
>TRBJ2-3|TRBD2|TRBV6-4|NA
CASSSSGSNTDTQYF
TGTGCCAGCAGTTCTAGCGGGAGCAATACAGATACGCAGTATTTT
>TRBJ2-7|TRBD1|TRBV25-1|few
CASSDPGTGGGEQYF
TGTGCCAGCAGTGACCCGGGGACAGGGGGAGGCGAGCAGTACTTC
>TRBJ1-3|TRBD1|TRBV19|NA
CASTRDRGVFGNTIYF
TGTGCCAGTACCCGGGACAGGGGAGTCTTTGGAAACACCATATATTTT
>TRBJ1-5|TRBD1|TRBV2|few
CASTLQGLGNQPQHF
TGTGCCAGCACCCTACAGGGGTTAGGCAATCAGCCCCAGCATTTT
>TRBJ2-1|TRBD1|TRBV11-2|NA
CASSLGDRPGGEQFF
TGTGCCAGCAGCTTAGGGGACAGACCCGGCGGCGAGCAGTTCTTC
>TRBJ2-1|TRBD2|TRBV6-5|NA
CASSWTSGRVSEQFF
TGTGCCAGCAGTTGGACTAGCGGGAGAGTAAGTGAGCAGTTCTTC
>TRBJ2-7|TRBD1|TRBV7-2|NA
CASSPRTGRAYEQYF
TGTGCCAGCAGCCCGCGGACAGGAAGAGCCTACGAGCAGTACTTC
>TRBJ2-2|NA|TRBV27|NA
CASSQGTGELFF
TGTGCCAGCAGTCAGGGTACCGGGGAGCTGTTTTTT